The T cell receptor beta chain under discussion was sequenced for a study of T cells after yellow fever vaccination. From the 5' RACE reads, TCRdb called clonotypes with MiXCR, one entry per CDR3 protein. The sample lists 300,000 to 350,000 distinct CDR3 sequences; about 11% were seen once. CDR1 SGHKS and CDR2 YYEKEE come from the germline V gene (reference sequence). Trimming stripped 4 bases from V and 8 bases from J, with 16 bases between. The length of the CDR3 is 14 residues. As concerns this clonotype: Its antigen is unidentified.

Whole-study results and caveats: The booster response re-showed most primary clones: over 95% CD4, approximately 90% CD8.

V is TRBV5-5 and J is TRBJ2-1; possible D gene TRBD1, 6 bases. Sequencing used CD4+ T cells sorted from PBMCs, obtained 45 days after the yellow fever booster vaccination. The source of this sequence is a man aged 18 to 30 who received the YFV17D yellow fever vaccine. CDR3 sequence: CASSIWDIRDEQFF. CDR3 DNA sequence: TGTGCCAGCAGCATCTGGGACATCCGGGATGAGCAGTTCTTC.